The rows below give T cell receptor beta chains drawn from one sample of a study of blood T cells in healthy people across ages. TCRdb fed the 5' RACE reads into MiXCR, producing one record per CDR3 protein. Of over a million distinct CDR3 sequences listed, less than 45% were seen once; the top ten hold 4%. The sample consisted of blood. These receptors were collected from a woman between 18 and 29 years old in good health. CDR3s include the opening cysteine and the closing phenylalanine or tryptophan. D genes are given only for firm matches. Size values are once, few and many counts, or a class for expanded clones, and some rows have none.

>12|.|.|TRBJ2-1|TRBV11-2
CASSLVAIEQFF
TGTGCCAGCAGCTTAGTGGCAATTGAGCAGTTCTTC
>13|.|.|TRBJ1-6|TRBV27
CASSSFGNSPLHF
TGTGCCAGCAGTTCCTTCGGGAATTCACCCCTCCACTTT
>15|TRBD2|few|TRBJ2-3|TRBV29-1
CSVRPSGRAGDTQYF
TGCAGCGTTAGGCCTAGCGGGAGGGCCGGAGATACGCAGTATTTT
>13|TRBD1|.|TRBJ2-1|TRBV12-3/TRBV12-4
CASSWDRVYEQFF
TGTGCCAGCAGTTGGGACAGGGTCTACGAGCAGTTCTTC
>16|TRBD2|once|TRBJ2-2|TRBV28
CASRPMRTSSTGELFF
TGTGCCAGCAGGCCAATGCGGACTAGCTCGACCGGGGAGCTGTTTTTT
>15|TRBD1|.|TRBJ1-1|TRBV29-1
CSARDRVTGDTEAFF
TGCAGCGCCCGGGACAGGGTTACGGGGGACACTGAAGCTTTCTTT
>13|.|.|TRBJ1-4|TRBV5-1
CASQSQGNEKLFF
TGCGCCAGCCAATCGCAGGGGAATGAAAAACTGTTTTTT
>14|.|few|TRBJ2-1|TRBV5-1
CASSLGSSGNEQFF
TGCGCCAGCAGCTTGGGTAGTTCTGGAAATGAGCAGTTCTTC
>15|.|few|TRBJ2-7|TRBV7-9
CASSTGGLLTYEQYF
TGTGCCAGCAGCACTGGGGGACTCCTCACCTACGAGCAGTACTTC
>14|TRBD1|.|TRBJ2-1|TRBV9
CASSPRQGVDEQFF
TGTGCCAGCAGCCCCAGACAGGGTGTGGATGAGCAGTTCTTC
>16|.|.|TRBJ1-2|TRBV7-2
CASSLASGLILYGYTF
TGTGCCAGCAGCTTAGCATCGGGACTCATACTCTATGGCTACACCTTC
>11|.|.|TRBJ2-7|TRBV20-1
CSAREGLEQYF
TGCAGTGCTAGAGAGGGTCTCGAGCAGTACTTC
>15|.|.|TRBJ1-2|TRBV7-2
CASSLGPRTAYGYTF
TGTGCCAGCAGCTTAGGTCCCAGGACCGCCTATGGCTACACCTTC
>13|.|.|TRBJ2-7|TRBV27
CASSPPGFYEQYF
TGTGCCAGCAGTCCGCCGGGATTCTACGAGCAGTACTTC
>15|TRBD2|.|TRBJ2-1|TRBV7-8
CASRFGRASYNEQFF
TGTGCCAGCAGATTCGGGAGGGCCTCCTACAATGAGCAGTTCTTC
>16|TRBD1|few|TRBJ1-6|TRBV7-2
CASRLQGQSYNSPLHF
TGTGCCAGCAGACTCCAGGGACAGAGTTATAATTCACCCCTCCACTTT
>16|.|.|TRBJ1-2|TRBV7-9
CASSLGRDAPNYGYTF
TGTGCCAGCAGCTTAGGCCGGGACGCCCCTAACTATGGCTACACCTTC
>17|TRBD2|.|TRBJ2-1|TRBV2
CASSEGSAGGLHNEQFF
TGTGCCAGCAGTGAAGGGAGTGCGGGAGGGCTTCACAATGAGCAGTTCTTC
>14|.|.|TRBJ2-7|TRBV6-5
CASSSHTSIREQYF
TGTGCCAGCAGTAGCCACACTAGTATCCGCGAGCAGTACTTC
>13|.|few|TRBJ2-5|TRBV7-2
CASRRQVGETQYF
TGTGCCAGCAGGAGACAGGTCGGAGAGACCCAGTACTTC
>15|TRBD1|.|TRBJ2-1|TRBV27
CASSQEGDSSYEQFF
TGTGCCAGCAGCCAGGAAGGGGACAGCTCCTACGAGCAGTTCTTC
>15|TRBD2|.|TRBJ2-7|TRBV20-1
CSARAGAGGPYEQYF
TGCAGTGCTAGAGCGGGAGCGGGAGGGCCCTACGAGCAGTACTTC
>16|.|few|TRBJ2-3|TRBV7-9
CASSLVGQPSTDTQYF
TGTGCCAGCAGCTTAGTTGGTCAGCCCAGCACAGATACGCAGTATTTT
>13|.|few|TRBJ2-1|TRBV9
CASTVGDNNEQFF
TGTGCCAGCACTGTCGGGGATAACAATGAGCAGTTCTTC
>14|.|.|TRBJ2-3|TRBV29-1
CSVSMKASTDTQYF
TGCAGCGTTTCTATGAAAGCTAGCACAGATACGCAGTATTTT
>14|.|few|TRBJ2-7|TRBV20-1
CSARDPEAGYEQYF
TGCAGTGCTAGAGACCCCGAGGCTGGCTACGAGCAGTACTTC
>16|.|.|TRBJ2-3|TRBV4-3
CASSQVKTGWTDTQYF
TGCGCCAGCAGCCAGGTGAAGACAGGTTGGACAGATACGCAGTATTTT
>15|.|.|TRBJ2-5|TRBV18
CASSLGALRSETQYF
TGTGCCAGCTCCCTCGGGGCCCTGCGGTCAGAGACCCAGTACTTC
>17|TRBD1|.|TRBJ1-1|TRBV28
CASSSLGADRANTEAFF
TGTGCCAGCAGTTCATTAGGGGCAGACAGGGCGAACACTGAAGCTTTCTTT
>12|.|.|TRBJ2-7|TRBV29-1
CSVEETGREQYF
TGCAGCGTTGAGGAAACAGGGAGGGAGCAGTACTTC
>14|TRBD2|few|TRBJ2-7|TRBV27
CASSLLGRASEQYF
TGTGCCAGCAGTTTACTCGGGAGGGCCTCCGAGCAGTACTTC
>16|TRBD2|.|TRBJ2-3|TRBV6-6
CASSYSRAGGGDTQYF
TGTGCCAGCAGTTACTCGAGAGCGGGAGGGGGTGATACGCAGTATTTT
>14|TRBD2|once|TRBJ2-2|TRBV20-1
CSAGRAEGTGELFF
TGCAGTGCAGGGAGGGCCGAGGGCACCGGGGAGCTGTTTTTT
>14|TRBD1|few|TRBJ2-2|TRBV14
CASSRTGHTGELFF
TGTGCCAGCAGCCGGACAGGGCACACCGGGGAGCTGTTTTTT
>14|.|.|TRBJ2-3|TRBV29-1
CSVDSGGGTDTQYF
TGCAGCGTTGACAGTGGAGGTGGCACAGATACGCAGTATTTT
>16|TRBD2|.|TRBJ2-1|TRBV12-3/TRBV12-4
CASSFGTSGGVDEQFF
TGTGCCAGCAGTTTTGGGACTAGCGGGGGGGTAGATGAGCAGTTCTTC
>15|.|.|TRBJ2-1|TRBV20-1
CSARRALASYNEQFF
TGCAGTGCTAGGAGGGCGCTAGCAAGCTACAATGAGCAGTTCTTC
>14|TRBD1|.|TRBJ1-2|TRBV27
CASRRRTGIDGHTF
TGTGCCAGCAGGCGTCGGACAGGGATCGATGGCCACACCTTC
>11|TRBD1|.|TRBJ1-1|TRBV19
CASVRGTEAFF
TGTGCCAGTGTCAGGGGGACTGAAGCTTTCTTT
>14|.|.|TRBJ1-2|TRBV14
CASSPPGSDYGYTF
TGTGCCAGCAGCCCCCCCGGAAGTGACTATGGCTACACCTTC
>14|.|.|TRBJ2-3|TRBV10-1
CASTSGFHTDTQYF
TGCGCCAGCACCTCCGGGTTCCACACAGATACGCAGTATTTT
>19|TRBD2|.|TRBJ2-1|TRBV9
CASSVAPDGLAGVMNGQFF
TGTGCCAGCAGCGTAGCCCCAGACGGACTAGCGGGAGTTATGAATGGGCAGTTCTTC
>14|.|.|TRBJ1-1|TRBV4-1
CASSQAVVPTEAFF
TGCGCCAGCAGCCAAGCCGTGGTCCCCACTGAAGCTTTCTTT
>14|TRBD1|few|TRBJ1-2|TRBV12-3/TRBV12-4
CASRKGTGPYGYTF
TGTGCCAGCAGAAAGGGGACAGGGCCCTATGGCTACACCTTC
>14|TRBD1|.|TRBJ1-5|TRBV6-2/TRBV6-3
CASSYQGAGQPQHF
TGTGCCAGCAGTTACCAGGGGGCGGGTCAGCCCCAGCATTTT
>15|.|.|TRBJ2-4|TRBV9
CASSVENNPYNEQYF
TGTGCCAGCAGCGTAGAGAATAACCCCTACAATGAGCAGTACTTC
>15|.|.|TRBJ2-2|TRBV12-3/TRBV12-4
CASSLTAGNTGELFF
TGTGCCAGCAGCCTCACGGCAGGGAACACCGGGGAGCTGTTTTTT
>16|.|.|TRBJ2-5|TRBV5-4
CASSRYGTENQETQYF
TGTGCCAGCAGCCGCTACGGGACCGAGAACCAAGAGACCCAGTACTTC
>14|.|few|TRBJ2-1|TRBV2
CASSEVAASSEQFF
TGTGCCAGCAGTGAAGTCGCGGCTAGCAGTGAGCAGTTCTTC
>15|TRBD2|.|TRBJ2-1|TRBV12-3/TRBV12-4
CASRQTSGGQETQFF
TGTGCCAGCAGACAGACTAGCGGGGGCCAAGAGACCCAGTTCTTC
>15|.|.|TRBJ2-3|TRBV4-1
CASSQDGVRPDTQYF
TGCGCCAGCAGCCAAGATGGCGTGCGACCAGATACGCAGTATTTT
>15|.|.|TRBJ1-2|TRBV13
CASSLSGKPISGYTF
TGTGCCAGCAGCTTATCGGGGAAACCTATCTCTGGCTACACCTTC
>18|TRBD1|.|TRBJ2-7|TRBV12-3/TRBV12-4
CASSLHPMTGGGYNKQYF
TGTGCCAGCAGTTTACACCCTATGACAGGGGGCGGCTACAATAAGCAGTACTTC